This TCR beta chain was sequenced for a study of T cell repertoires in cytomegalovirus infection (dated by TCRdb to the late 2010s). Turning to the overall study: Because public TCR beta signatures pointed to carriage of CMV infection together with the matching HLA type, the HLA type of each donor mattered for the analysis. General conclusions and limits of the study: In the ex vivo response, HLA-C-restricted CMV-specific TCR beta clonotypes were dominant, and in two of eight donors the single most frequent clonotype came from this HLA-C-restricted group. In both this cohort and an independent approximately 350-donor cohort, the cumulative frequency of public TCR beta family members distinguished carriers of CMV infection plus the relevant HLA type.

Sequenced using an Illumina HiSeq 1500. The raw public reads went through TCRdb reprocessing: fastp at Q25, MiXCR clone calling, in-frame beta chains kept. Entries are consolidated by CDR3 protein sequence, retaining the most common genes and DNA. For this sample there are 120,000 to 150,000 distinct CDR3 sequences; under 8.5% appear just once. The ten biggest clones cover roughly 18% of the sample. With respect to this clonotype: The target of this receptor is not known. This may be a read error, as it is one base from a much larger clone.

The sample taken for sequencing was PBMCs. The receptor was derived from a human donor in good health (CMV status not recorded). Some clones in this sample may be carry-over from other donors' samples.

The DNA is as follows: TGCAGTGCTTCCGAAGCTCGGTGGGAGCCCTACAATGACCAGTTCTTC. Its translation is CSASEARWEPYNDQFF. The chain was built from TRBV20-1 and TRBJ2-1; a tentative D call is TRBD2 (5 bases match). CDR1 and CDR2, looked up from the germline V gene (reference sequence), are DFQATT and SNEGSKA. The CDR3 spans 16 residues, from the cysteine through the phenylalanine. Only CDR3 DNA remains: 48 bases, in frame from the first base.